Listed here are 4 T cell receptor beta chains from one sample, sequenced in a study of cytomegalovirus exposure and HLA in healthy donors. PCR amplification relied on 60 Vbeta primers (plus 13 Jbeta primers). Produced via immunoSEQ multiplex PCR; TCRdb's table is partial and in-frame only. With approximately 150,000 clones in the sample, the ten largest clones hold 2% to 2.5%. The sample consisted of PBMCs. All receptors come from a woman between 18 and 29 years old in good health and CMV-seronegative.

The chain couples TRBV10-3 to TRBJ2-7; 8 bases match TRBD1. Germline V gives CDR1 ENHRY, CDR2 SYGVKD. Trimming removed 5 bases from V and 5 bases from J; junction bases left unmatched: 5. CDR3 length: 13 residues. CDR3 DNA: TGTGCCATCAGTACTGGACAGGGCCACGAGCAGTACGTC. Its translation is CAISTGQGHEQYV.

The chain uses TRBV7-8 and TRBJ1-1; 11 bases are a match to TRBD1. The CDR3 has 17 amino acids. Trimming removed 4 bases from V and 4 bases from J; junction bases left unmatched: 11. In germline, CDR1 is SGHVS, CDR2 FQNEAQ. The CDR3 coding sequence is TGTGCCAGCAGCTCCCTAGCCGGGACAGGGGGGGCCACTGAAGCTTTCTTT. Translating gives CASSSLAGTGGATEAFF.

The rearrangement links TRBV30 to TRBJ1-1; no definite D call. Germline-derived CDR1 and CDR2 are GTSNPN and SVGIG (reference sequence). This CDR3 is built from 12 residues. The V and J ends lost 4 bases and 5 bases respectively, with 11 bases between them. The CDR3 loop reads CAWIGSGTEAFF. The CDR3 region has the DNA TGTGCCTGGATCGGATCGGGGACTGAAGCTTTCTTT.

The V and J genes are TRBV7-2 and TRBJ1-1; 8 bases line up with TRBD1. Trimming at V came to 1 base and at J to 5 bases, leaving 6 bases not matched to a gene. Germline V gene lookup returns CDR1 SGHTA and CDR2 FQGNSA. There are 15 residues in the CDR3. CDR3 residues: CASSLDGQGKTEAFF. DNA for the CDR3: TGTGCCAGCAGCTTAGATGGACAGGGTAAGACTGAAGCTTTCTTT. The full variable domain, completed using reference TRBV7-2 and TRBJ1-1, is GAGVSQSPSNKVTEKGKDVELRCDPISGHTALYWYRQSLGQGLEFLIYFQGNSAPDKSGLPSDRFSAERTGGSVSTLTIQRTQQEDSAVYLCASSLDGQGKTEAFFGQGTRLTVV.